Presented here are 27 T cell receptor beta chains from one specimen sequenced in a study of OX40 agonist ivuxolimab in advanced cancers. Measured with immunoSEQ multiplex PCR; TCRdb has only the in-frame clones, and not every one. The sample consists of about 45,000 clones, around 86% of them appearing once. The specimen was CD4+ or CD8+ T cells sorted from blood, collected in a trial of the OX40 agonist ivuxolimab. The receptors here all came from an adult with an advanced solid tumor such as melanoma, head and neck, liver or kidney cancer.

This clone appeared once. The J gene is TRBJ2-7, the V gene TRBV6-4; unclear D gene. Trimming removed 8 bases from V and 4 bases from J, with 21 bases in between. Germline V gene data show CDR1 as MRHNA and CDR2 as SNTAGT. The CDR3 runs 15 residues. CDR3 sequence (DNA): TGTGCCAGCTCCTCATTCCGGTGGTACCATTACGAGCAGTACTTC. It is translated as CASSSFRWYHYEQYF.

The V gene is TRBV10-3, the J gene TRBJ1-5; no clear D. Germline assignment: CDR1 ENHRY and CDR2 SYGVKD. CDR3 length: 15 amino acids. V was trimmed by 1 base and J by 0 bases, leaving 7 bases between them. The CDR3 DNA reads as TGTGCCATCAGTGAGTTGGGTTATAGCAATCAGCCCCAGCATTTT. Protein product: CAISELGYSNQPQHF.

The chain couples TRBV7-9 to TRBJ2-7, with TRBD2 identical over 7 bases. In germline, CDR1 is SEHNR, CDR2 FQNEAQ (reference sequence). The CDR3 sequence is 16 residues long. V dropped 2 bases and J dropped 4; count of bases not matched to a gene: 11. CDR3 nucleotides: TGTGCCAGCAGCTTATGGGGGACTACAGAACTTTACGAGCAGTACTTC. Translating gives CASSLWGTTELYEQYF.

The chain links TRBV7-9 to TRBJ2-7, with no clear D. CDR1 and CDR2 (germline): SEHNR, FQNEAQ (reference sequence). The germline V and J ends were trimmed by 4 bases and 2 bases, with 9 bases remaining between them. The CDR3 covers 13 residues. For the CDR3, the DNA is TGTGCCAGCAGCTCCCAGGTGGCCTACGAGCAGTACTTC. Residues: CASSSQVAYEQYF. Based on the CDR3 plus reference TRBV7-9 and TRBJ2-7, the full variable domain is DTGVSQNPRHKITKRGQNVTFRCDPISEHNRLYWYRQTLGQGPEFLTYFQNEAQLEKSRLLSDRFSAERPKGSFSTLEIQRTEQGDSAMYLCASSSQVAYEQYFGPGTRLTVT.

This clone was seen a handful of times. The chain employs TRBV5-4 and TRBJ2-5, with D perhaps TRBD2 (5 bases). CDR1 is SGHNT and CDR2 is YYREEE in the germline V gene (reference sequence). The CDR3 sequence is 13 residues long. V gave up 0 bases and J gave up 6 bases, with 9 bases separating them. The CDR3 here is CASSLERAKTQYF. As DNA, the CDR3 is TGTGCCAGCAGCTTGGAGAGGGCGAAGACCCAGTACTTC.

V is TRBV6-1 and J is TRBJ2-6; the D is unclear. With 1 base removed from V and 0 bases from J, the gap between germline ends came to 4 bases. There are 15 residues in the CDR3. Germline V gene lookup returns CDR1 MNHNS and CDR2 SASEGT. The CDR3 sequence: CASSEGGSGANVLTF. The DNA of the CDR3 is TGTGCCAGCAGTGAAGGGGGCTCTGGGGCCAACGTCCTGACTTTC.

This chain uses TRBV6-5 with TRBJ2-3; D possibly uses TRBD1 or TRBD2 (5 bases each). V lost 7 bases to trimming and J lost 3 bases, with 17 bases between them. Germline CDR1 MNHEY, CDR2 SVGAGI. The CDR3 consists of 15 residues. CDR3 region: CASISLGDGTDTQYF. CDR3 DNA: TGTGCCAGCATTTCGCTGGGGGACGGGACAGATACGCAGTATTTT.

J is TRBJ2-7 and V is TRBV7-9, with a possible D match to TRBD2 (5 bases). Germline V lookup: CDR1 SEHNR, CDR2 FQNEAQ (reference sequence). The CDR3 is made up of 15 amino acids. V lost 3 bases, J lost 2 bases, and 14 bases lay in between. In DNA form, the CDR3 reads TGTGCCAGCAGCTTTCAATCCGGGAATACCTACGAGCAGTACTTC. Amino acid sequence: CASSFQSGNTYEQYF.

The chain combines TRBV19 with TRBJ2-7; TRBD2 matches 15 bases. The CDR3 length is 18 residues. V lost 5 bases to trimming and J lost 2 bases; unmatched junction nucleotides: 10. Germline loops: CDR1 LNHDA, CDR2 SQIVND (reference sequence). In DNA, the CDR3 is TGTGCCAGTAGTCCGGGACTAGCGGGGGGAAATACTCCCTACGAGCAGTACTTC. It is translated as CASSPGLAGGNTPYEQYF.

The chain uses TRBV12-5 and TRBJ2-2; D gene uncertain. Per the germline V gene, CDR1 is LGHNT and CDR2 is FRNRAP. The length of the CDR3 is 13 residues. Trimming took 0 bases from V and 2 from J, leaving 1 base between them. This chain's CDR3 is CASGLVNTGELFF. The DNA of the CDR3 is TGTGCTAGTGGTTTGGTTAACACCGGGGAGCTGTTTTTT.

This chain uses TRBV5-8 with TRBJ2-5; D is possibly TRBD1 (6 bases). Trimming stripped 4 bases from V and 4 bases from J, with 14 bases between. This CDR3 has 14 residues. Germline lookup yields CDR1 SGHTS and CDR2 YDEGEE. The CDR3 reads CASSLRTVRETQYF. The CDR3 nucleotides are TGTGCCAGCAGCCTAAGGACAGTTCGAGAGACCCAGTACTTC.

This clone was picked up a small number of times. V and J are TRBV6-6 and TRBJ2-2; D gene uncertain. Germline values: CDR1 MNHNY, CDR2 SVGAGI (reference sequence). This CDR3 comprises 12 residues. V lost 2 bases to trimming and J lost 7 bases, with 5 bases between them. The CDR3: CASSYQNGELFF. The DNA of the CDR3 is TGTGCCAGCAGTTACCAGAACGGGGAGCTGTTTTTT.

The chain recombines TRBV6-5 with TRBJ1-1; perhaps TRBD1 as D (6 bases). The CDR3 covers 13 residues. The germline CDR1 and CDR2 sequences are MNHEY and SVGAGI. The ends were cut back, 11 bases at V and 1 base at J, with 14 bases in the middle. The CDR3 sequence: CASERGENTEAFF. The DNA of the CDR3 is TGTGCCTCGGAAAGGGGGGAGAACACTGAAGCTTTCTTT.

About this clone itself: This sample also contains other DNA sequences that code for the same CDR3. V gene TRBV7-9 combines with J gene TRBJ2-3; TRBD2 matches at 7 bases. Germline V lookup: CDR1 SEHNR, CDR2 FQNEAQ (reference sequence). V trimming: 0 bases; J trimming: 6 bases; junction bases outside the gene matches: 6. CDR3 length: 15 residues. CDR3 sequence: CASSLAAGVVDTQYF. In DNA, the CDR3 is TGTGCCAGCAGCTTAGCGGCGGGGGTGGTGGATACGCAGTATTTT.

The chain employs TRBV4-1 and TRBJ2-7; D not certain. The V and J ends lost 0 bases and 3 bases respectively, with 9 bases between them. Germline CDR1 and CDR2: MGHRA and YSYEKL. The CDR3 sequence is 14 residues long. CDR3 amino acids: CASSQDNQDYEQYF. The CDR3 nucleotides read TGCGCCAGCAGCCAAGATAACCAGGACTACGAGCAGTACTTC.

This sequence joins TRBV5-1 and TRBJ1-1; D uncertain. V lost 0 bases, J lost 5 bases, and 11 bases lay in between. This CDR3 region has 14 residues. Germline V lookup: CDR1 SGHRS, CDR2 YFSETQ. The CDR3 bases are TGCGCCAGCAGCTTGGGAGGGCCGAGGACTGAAGCTTTCTTT. Protein product: CASSLGGPRTEAFF.

The chain uses TRBV6-5 and TRBJ2-3; TRBD2 matches at 8 bases. There are 13 residues in the CDR3. In germline, CDR1 is MNHEY, CDR2 SVGAGI. CDR3 nucleotide sequence: TGTGCAACTGGGGGGATAGCGGGGCTTACGCAGTATTTT. This translates into CATGGIAGLTQYF.

The genes are TRBV6-5 and TRBJ1-1; D gene unclear. Germline V gene lookup returns CDR1 MNHEY and CDR2 SVGAGI. Trimming took 6 bases from V and 1 from J, leaving 9 bases between them. The CDR3 runs 13 residues. CDR3 sequence reads: CASSLEENTEAFF. In nucleotides, the CDR3 is TGTGCCAGCAGCCTTGAAGAGAACACTGAAGCTTTCTTT.

The chain couples TRBV11-2 to TRBJ1-2; D not resolved. The CDR3 consists of 14 residues. V lost 5 bases and J lost 6, with 16 bases in between. Germline V lookup: CDR1 SGHAT, CDR2 FQNNGV. The CDR3 DNA reads as TGTGCCAGCAGCCCCAGCGGACCCTTGCATGGCTACACCTTC. Its translation is CASSPSGPLHGYTF.

This clone was counted a few times. The chain uses TRBV4-2 and TRBJ2-3, with no clear D. This CDR3 has 14 residues. V was clipped by 2 bases and J by 7 bases, with 13 bases between them. CDR1 is LGHNA, CDR2 YNFKEQ, per germline. CDR3 protein: CASSQTGPRHTQYF. The CDR3 coding sequence is TGTGCCAGCAGCCAAACGGGCCCCCGACATACGCAGTATTTT.

The gene calls are TRBV6-6 and TRBJ1-3; D unclear. This CDR3 is 11 amino acids long. The germline V gene encodes CDR1 MNHNY and CDR2 SVGAGI (reference sequence). Trimming left V 10 bases short and J 4 bases short, with 8 bases between. The CDR3 region is CAIRAGNTIYF. The DNA of the CDR3 is TGTGCCATAAGGGCCGGAAACACCATATATTTT.

The chain couples TRBV12-5 to TRBJ2-3, with D perhaps matching TRBD2 (5 bases). Trimming took 1 base from V and 4 from J, leaving 24 bases between them. Germline lookup yields CDR1 LGHNT and CDR2 FRNRAP. This CDR3 comprises 19 residues. The chain's CDR3 is CASGLAEGEHALPADTQYF. The CDR3 DNA reads TGTGCTAGTGGTTTGGCAGAGGGAGAACACGCCCTCCCCGCAGATACGCAGTATTTT.

This clone was seen more than once but under ten times. V is TRBV7-3 and J is TRBJ2-3; the D call may be TRBD1 or TRBD2 (5 bases each). Per germline, CDR1 SGHTA and CDR2 FQGTGA. CDR3 length: 14 amino acids. The V and J ends lost 3 bases and 0 bases respectively, with 7 bases between them. The CDR3 protein is CASSLGPSTDTQYF. CDR3 coding DNA: TGTGCCAGCAGCTTGGGACCCAGCACAGATACGCAGTATTTT.

The chain employs TRBV6-5 and TRBJ1-2, with D perhaps matching TRBD1 (5 bases). This CDR3 region has 13 residues. Trimming took off 6 bases at V and 4 bases at J, with 12 bases between the two ends. Germline V gene sequence: CDR1 MNHEY, CDR2 SVGAGI. CDR3 nucleotide sequence: TGTGCCAGCAGCGGTACAGGAGGCTATGGCTACACCTTC. It yields the protein CASSGTGGYGYTF.

The chain has TRBV5-6 and TRBJ2-7; the D call may be TRBD1 or TRBD2 (6 bases each). V gave up 3 bases and J gave up 0 bases, with 10 bases separating them. Germline lookup yields CDR1 SGHDT and CDR2 YYEEEE. The CDR3 covers 14 residues. CDR3: CASSWGASSYEQYF. The CDR3 DNA reads TGTGCCAGCAGCTGGGGGGCTTCCTCCTACGAGCAGTACTTC.

This clone is a singleton in its sample. J is TRBJ1-1 and V is TRBV27, with 9 bases identical to TRBD1. The V gene's germline CDR1 is MNHEY and CDR2 SMNVEV (reference sequence). J was trimmed by 11 bases and V by 4 bases; bases with no gene match: 17. There are 16 residues in the CDR3. CDR3 sequence reads: CASSSTGTGSGERAFF. In DNA form, the CDR3 reads TGTGCCAGCAGTTCCACCGGGACAGGGAGCGGAGAGAGGGCTTTCTTT.

The rearrangement joins TRBV6-1 to TRBJ2-7; 7 bases fit TRBD1. V lost 10 bases and J lost 3; bases outside the gene matches: 9. The CDR3 length is 13 residues. Germline CDR1 MNHNS, CDR2 SASEGT. CDR3 loop: CAIEPGQIYEQYF. In DNA, the CDR3 is TGTGCCATCGAACCGGGACAGATCTACGAGCAGTACTTC.